The rows below give T cell receptor beta chains drawn from one sample of a study of cytomegalovirus exposure and HLA in healthy donors. The data were produced by immunoSEQ multiplex PCR, yet TCRdb's version contains in-frame clones alone and is incomplete. This sample carries some 260,000 clones, about 90% of them seen once, and the ten largest clones take about 12%. Specimen: PBMCs. These receptor sequences come from a young man in good health and CMV-seropositive. CDR3s leave out the opening cysteine and the closing phenylalanine or tryptophan. Fields, in order: V gene, CDR3 length, CDR3 protein.

TRBV6-5 | 12 | ASSSVGGRYGYT
TRBV10-3 | 14 | AISETSGSVSGELF
TRBV2 | 14 | ASRETSGRGADTQY
TRBV5-1 | 15 | ASSLGTSGSRPGAQY
TRBV10-3 | 12 | AISELSSSYEQY
TRBV4-3 | 12 | ASSHRDFTDTQY
TRBV4-1 | 16 | ASSQDRGPTTTNEKLF
TRBV6-5 | 12 | AGECAPRWTEAF
TRBV18 | 12 | ASSPGQGLYGYT
TRBV2 | 12 | ASRIGGGPNTQY
TRBV7-9 | 14 | ASSYLGGQGNYEQY
TRBV7-2 | 15 | ASSLDLSAVAGAEQF
TRBV18 | 11 | ASSTGSGQPQH
TRBV5-1 | 12 | ASSSGGADYGYT
TRBV7-8 | 11 | ASSLLGNNEQF
TRBV5-4 | 13 | ASSLGRAINEKLF
TRBV27 | 11 | ASSPTPYNEQF
TRBV4-2 | 12 | ASSQGSPALEQY
TRBV12-2 | 18 | ASRLAPSDRGSGMDEKLF
TRBV4-1 | 10 | ASSLGTNGYT
TRBV14 | 13 | ASRSTGLNYNEQF
TRBV6-5 | 13 | ASSSGRVETDTQY
TRBV6-5 | 12 | ASSYGTGAYEQY
TRBV7-3 | 14 | ASSSKWDSSYNEQF
TRBV30 | 12 | AWSAWTGPYAIY